This T cell receptor beta chain emerged from a study of OX40 agonist ivuxolimab in advanced cancers. Assay: immunoSEQ multiplex PCR; the TCRdb copy retains only in-frame clones and omits some. The data contain under 65,000 clones, 70% to 90% of them singletons. Germline CDR1 is SGHRS and CDR2 is YFSETQ. The length of the CDR3 is 15 residues. V lost 0 bases and J 0 bases, leaving 8 bases between the germline ends. The sample in question was CD4+ or CD8+ T cells sorted from blood, obtained in a trial of the OX40 agonist ivuxolimab. This chain uses TRBV5-1 with TRBJ2-3; no firm D call. The TCR comes from an adult with an advanced solid tumor such as melanoma, head and neck, liver or kidney cancer. The CDR3 spells CASSLDGPSTDTQYF. The CDR3 DNA follows: TGCGCCAGCAGCTTGGACGGTCCTAGCACAGATACGCAGTATTTT.